Detailed here is one T cell receptor beta chain. The antigen remains unidentified. The J segment lost 3 bases and the V segment lost 0 bases, leaving 2 bases of the junction unmatched. The germline V gene encodes CDR1 SGHRS and CDR2 YFSETQ. The CDR3 consists of 14 residues. The data stem from a study of shared clonotypes between healthy human individuals. Findings and caveats of the study: Blood was the only sampled material, and tissue repertoires likely differ. The represented genetic and exposure-history diversity was limited by the small number of donors. Relative to their counterparts shared across all four donors, non-shared clonotypes exhibited diminished generation probabilities. When naive CD4 clonotypes were compared across four donors, around 5% were shared.

Measured with immunoSEQ multiplex PCR; TCRdb has only the in-frame clones, and not every one. The sample has some 2,400,000 clones, 95% seen once; the top ten hold more than 0.1%. V usage is TRBV5-1 and J usage is TRBJ2-7; 8 nucleotides align to TRBD2. The source material was naive CD4+ T cells sorted from blood. Noted subset: CD45RA+ positively selected. This TCR was sampled from a man aged 18 to 35 in good health. Written as DNA, the CDR3 is TGCGCCAGCAGCTTGGCCGCGGGGGGCTACGAGCAGTACTTC. Its protein is CASSLAAGGYEQYF.